This T cell receptor (beta chain) was identified in a study of cytomegalovirus exposure and HLA in healthy donors. Use of 60 Vbeta and 13 Jbeta primers characterized the PCR. Assay: immunoSEQ multiplex PCR; the TCRdb copy retains only in-frame clones and omits some. Of 150,000 to 200,000 clones in the sample, more than 70% were seen once. Trimming removed 3 bases from V and 4 bases from J, with 9 bases in between. This CDR3 spans 12 amino acids. Germline V CDR1 and CDR2: GTSNPN, SVGIG (reference sequence). Material for sequencing was PBMCs. The sequence was obtained from a boy aged 5-17 years in good health and CMV-seronegative. V is TRBV30 and J is TRBJ2-5; perhaps TRBD1 as D (5 bases). The DNA for the CDR3 is TGTGCCTGGAGGGTCAGGGCAGAGACCCAGTACTTC. The encoded protein is CAWRVRAETQYF. Drawing the rest from reference TRBV30 and TRBJ2-5, the complete variable domain is SQTIHQWPATLVQPVGSPLSLECTVEGTSNPNLYWYRQAAGRGLQLLFYSVGIGQISSEVPQNLSASRPQDRQFILSSKKLLLSDSGFYLCAWRVRAETQYFGPGTRLLVL.